A single sample gave rise to the 27 T cell receptor beta chains below, sequenced in a study of siplizumab effects on memory and regulatory T cells. This table comes from immunoSEQ multiplex PCR, and its TCRdb copy is limited to in-frame clones, with some not included. The sample includes tens of thousands of clones, about 80% seen only once; the top ten take about 0.42%. Sequences were obtained from memory CD4+ T cells sorted from blood. Receptor source: a human donor in good health.

The chain recombines TRBV19 with TRBJ1-6, with TRBD1 identical over 8 bases. CDR1 LNHDA and CDR2 SQIVND come from the germline V gene (reference sequence). The CDR3 is made up of 17 amino acids. Trimming removed 7 bases from V and 0 bases from J; junction bases left unmatched: 8. CDR3 in DNA: TGTGCCAGTACCCCGGACAGGGCGAGCTCCTATAATTCACCCCTCCACTTT. It encodes CASTPDRASSYNSPLHF.

The genes are TRBV6-5 and TRBJ1-2, with a tentative D call TRBD1 (5 bases). Germline assignment: CDR1 MNHEY and CDR2 SVGAGI. V was shortened by 0 bases and J by 5 bases, with 10 bases between the two germline ends. The CDR3 loop spans 14 amino acids. This chain's CDR3 is CASSYSPQGYGYTF. CDR3 DNA sequence: TGTGCCAGCAGTTACTCACCGCAGGGTTATGGCTACACCTTC.

The chain couples TRBV2 to TRBJ2-2; TRBD1 agrees at 10 bases. The CDR3 covers 15 residues. Germline CDR1 SNHLY, CDR2 FYNNEI. The trim removed 6 bases at V and 4 bases at J, leaving 5 bases unmatched. The CDR3 is CASRGRDRGTGELFF. Here the CDR3 DNA reads TGTGCCAGCAGGGGCCGGGACAGGGGCACCGGGGAGCTGTTTTTT.

The chain joins TRBV14 to TRBJ1-4; D gene ambiguous. The germline V gene has CDR1 SGHDN and CDR2 FVKESK. V shed 2 bases and J shed 1 base, with 5 bases lying between them. This CDR3 contains 14 residues. The DNA of the CDR3 is TGTGCCAGCAGCCAACAAGTAACTAATGAAAAACTGTTTTTT. This translates into CASSQQVTNEKLFF.

The chain combines TRBV5-4 with TRBJ1-3; weak D call: TRBD1 (5 bases). This CDR3 region has 16 residues. Trimming left V 0 bases short and J 0 bases short, with 10 bases between. Germline CDR1 and CDR2: SGHNT and YYREEE (reference sequence). Written as DNA, the CDR3 is TGTGCCAGCAGCTTGGCGGGAGGGGCCTCTGGAAACACCATATATTTT. It encodes CASSLAGGASGNTIYF.

The chain carries TRBV25-1 and TRBJ1-1; a possible D gene is TRBD1 (6 bases). The CDR3 is made up of 15 amino acids. Germline CDR1 is MGHDK and CDR2 is SYGVNS. V lost 3 bases and J 0 bases, leaving 11 bases between the germline ends. This chain's CDR3 is CASSEPGALNTEAFF. CDR3 coding DNA: TGTGCCAGCAGTGAGCCAGGGGCGTTGAACACTGAAGCTTTCTTT.

The chain is built from TRBV9 and TRBJ1-1; D perhaps matches TRBD1 (6 bases). V gave up 0 bases and J gave up 0 bases, with 12 bases separating them. From germline, CDR1 is SGDLS and CDR2 YYNGEE. The CDR3 extends over 16 amino acids. CDR3 amino acids: CASSVATGLMNTEAFF. As DNA, the CDR3 is TGTGCCAGCAGCGTAGCGACAGGTCTGATGAACACTGAAGCTTTCTTT.

V and J are TRBV7-2 and TRBJ1-1; 7 bases are a match to TRBD1. CDR1 SGHTA and CDR2 FQGNSA come from the germline V gene. The CDR3 spans 14 residues. Germline trimming cut 0 bases from V and 8 bases from J; bases unmatched to any gene: 6. The CDR3 sequence: CASSLAPGQAEAFF. CDR3 nucleotides: TGTGCCAGCAGCTTAGCGCCTGGACAGGCAGAAGCTTTCTTT. Filled out from reference TRBV7-2 and TRBJ1-1, the complete variable domain reads GAGVSQSPSNKVTEKGKDVELRCDPISGHTALYWYRQSLGQGLEFLIYFQGNSAPDKSGLPSDRFSAERTGGSVSTLTIQRTQQEDSAVYLCASSLAPGQAEAFFGQGTRLTVV.

This clone was observed a handful of times. The J gene is TRBJ1-1, the V gene TRBV2, with 7 bases matching TRBD1. The CDR3 has 12 residues. V was pared by 9 bases and J by 6 bases, with 7 bases of the junction left unmatched. Germline V gives CDR1 SNHLY, CDR2 FYNNEI. The DNA of the CDR3 is TGTGCCAGAGGAGACAGGGCCCCTGAAGCTTTCTTT. Translation: CARGDRAPEAFF.

This sequence joins TRBV5-1 and TRBJ2-3, with 15 bases that match TRBD2. V gave up 2 bases and J gave up 3 bases; unmatched junction bases: 4. CDR1 and CDR2 from the germline V gene are SGHRS and YFSETQ. The CDR3 sequence is 17 residues long. CDR3: CASSFGLAGGPTDTQYF. The CDR3 DNA reads as TGCGCCAGCAGCTTCGGACTAGCGGGGGGGCCGACAGATACGCAGTATTTT.

The rearrangement links TRBV7-6 to TRBJ1-5; D possibly corresponds to TRBD1 (5 bases). The germline gives CDR1 SGHVS, CDR2 FNYEAQ. V lost 5 bases to trimming and J lost 0 bases, with 8 bases between them. The CDR3 runs 14 residues. CDR3 loop: CASSRGPSNQPQHF. CDR3 DNA sequence: TGTGCCAGCAGCCGGGGACCTAGCAATCAGCCCCAGCATTTT.

The chain combines TRBV28 with TRBJ1-1; D is unresolved. The CDR3 length is 14 residues. The ends were cut back, 3 bases at V and 1 base at J, with 9 bases in the middle. Per germline, CDR1 MDHEN and CDR2 SYDVKM. This CDR3 is CASSLRPTNTEAFF. CDR3 DNA: TGTGCCAGCAGTTTGCGGCCAACGAACACTGAAGCTTTCTTT.

This clone appeared a single time. The gene calls are TRBV27 and TRBJ2-1, with D possibly being TRBD2 (6 bases). This CDR3 contains 20 residues. Trimming took off 1 base at V and 4 bases at J, with 26 bases between the two ends. Germline assignment: CDR1 MNHEY and CDR2 SMNVEV (reference sequence). The chain's CDR3 is CASSLLVRGRPTRGYNEQFF. In DNA form, the CDR3 reads TGTGCCAGCAGTTTATTGGTTCGGGGGAGGCCGACGAGAGGGTACAATGAGCAGTTCTTC.

In its sample, this clone was seen once. The V and J genes are TRBV19 and TRBJ2-5; maybe TRBD2 (7 bases). Germline CDR1 is LNHDA and CDR2 is SQIVND (reference sequence). Trimming cost V 6 bases and J 1 base, with 15 bases left between them. The CDR3 loop spans 15 amino acids. CDR3 nucleotides: TGTGCCAGTAGCCGCGGGGCGGGGGCCCAAGAGACCCAGTACTTC. It specifies CASSRGAGAQETQYF.

About this clone: The identical CDR3 is also encoded by other nucleotide sequences in the sample. This chain connects TRBV10-1 to TRBJ1-1; D possibly corresponds to TRBD1 (6 bases). The CDR3 runs 13 residues. V gave up 3 bases and J gave up 5 bases, with 10 bases separating them. CDR1 is WNHNN and CDR2 is SYGVQD in the germline V gene (reference sequence). In DNA, the CDR3 is TGCGCCAGCAGTGACCAGGGGAGGACTGAAGCTTTCTTT. Translating gives CASSDQGRTEAFF.

The chain recombines TRBV6-5 with TRBJ1-6; TRBD1 matches at 7 bases. CDR3 length: 15 amino acids. In germline, CDR1 is MNHEY, CDR2 SVGAGI. J lost 2 bases, V lost 6 bases, and 4 bases had no gene match. CDR3 amino acids: CASSRTGPYNSPLHF. DNA for the CDR3: TGTGCCAGCAGCAGGACAGGCCCCTATAATTCACCCCTCCACTTT.

The rearrangement uses TRBV5-1 and TRBJ1-1, with D possibly matching TRBD1 (6 bases). The CDR3 runs 15 residues. CDR1 and CDR2 from the germline V gene are SGHRS and YFSETQ. V was shortened by 0 bases and J by 1 base, with 10 bases between the two germline ends. The CDR3 DNA is TGCGCCAGCAGCTTGGATGTGACAGGGAACACTGAAGCTTTCTTT. This codes for CASSLDVTGNTEAFF. The whole variable domain, remainder taken from reference TRBV5-1 and TRBJ1-1, is KAGVTQTPRYLIKTRGQQVTLSCSPISGHRSVSWYQQTPGQGLQFLFEYFSETQRNKGNFPGRFSGRQFSNSRSEMNVSTLELGDSALYLCASSLDVTGNTEAFFGQGTRLTVV.

The rearrangement joins TRBV6-1 to TRBJ1-1; a weak D match, TRBD1 (5 bases). Germline CDR1 MNHNS, CDR2 SASEGT. CDR3 size: 12 residues. V shed 6 bases and J shed 4 bases, with 9 bases lying between them. The CDR3 DNA sequence: TGTGCCAGCAGGGTAGGGGTCACTGAAGCTTTCTTT. Translation gives CASRVGVTEAFF.

The chain uses TRBV20-1 and TRBJ1-1; D is perhaps TRBD1 (5 bases). From germline, CDR1 is DFQATT and CDR2 SNEGSKA (reference sequence). There are 11 residues in the CDR3. The DNA for the CDR3 is TGCGGGGGACTCTTGAACACTGAAGCTTTCTTT. Translating gives CGGLLNTEAFF.

The chain recombines TRBV6-6 with TRBJ2-7; a possible D gene is TRBD1 (6 bases). Germline CDR1 reads MNHNY; CDR2 reads SVGAGI (reference sequence). V was shortened by 5 bases and J by 3 bases, with 17 bases between the two germline ends. The CDR3 runs 15 residues. The CDR3 reads CASSREAGTSYEQYF. CDR3 DNA sequence: TGTGCCAGCAGTCGCGAAGCCGGGACAAGCTACGAGCAGTACTTC.

This clone was seen a handful of times. V and J are TRBV2 and TRBJ2-3; TRBD2 agrees at 12 bases. J was trimmed by 6 bases and V by 4 bases; bases with no gene match: 8. Germline CDR1 is SNHLY and CDR2 is FYNNEI. The CDR3 spans 16 residues. CDR3 residues: CASSGALAGGKDTQYF. CDR3 DNA: TGTGCCAGCAGTGGGGCACTAGCGGGGGGCAAGGATACGCAGTATTTT.

Only one count was recorded for this clone. The V gene is TRBV19, the J gene TRBJ1-1; D is unclear. V shed 2 bases and J shed 2 bases, with 3 bases lying between them. The CDR3 is 12 residues long. Per germline, CDR1 LNHDA and CDR2 SQIVND (reference sequence). CDR3: CASSIQNTEAFF. CDR3 nucleotides: TGTGCCAGTAGTATACAAAACACTGAAGCTTTCTTT.

The chain has TRBV7-2 and TRBJ2-7; D is ambiguous. Per the germline V gene, CDR1 is SGHTA and CDR2 is FQGNSA. Trimming took off 4 bases at V and 0 bases at J, with 16 bases between the two ends. The CDR3 spans 16 residues. The CDR3, as DNA: TGTGCCAGCAGCTCGCGTGGCGGACCGAGCTCCTACGAGCAGTACTTC. Amino acid sequence: CASSSRGGPSSYEQYF.

This clone has a single count. The rearrangement uses TRBV7-6 and TRBJ2-5, with 11 positions matching TRBD1. Germline V CDR1 and CDR2: SGHVS, FNYEAQ. The CDR3 consists of 15 residues. V shed 2 bases, J shed 5 bases, and the junction held 4 bases outside the gene matches. The CDR3 nucleotides are TGTGCCAGCAGCTTACGGGGACAGGGGGGGGAGACCCAGTACTTC. Its protein product is CASSLRGQGGETQYF.

The chain links TRBV7-6 to TRBJ1-1, with a possible D match to TRBD1 (6 bases). The germline CDR1 and CDR2 sequences are SGHVS and FNYEAQ. The CDR3 is 12 amino acids. V was trimmed by 1 base and J by 6 bases, leaving 6 bases between them. The CDR3 sequence is CASSLEGAEAFF. Here the CDR3 DNA reads TGTGCCAGCAGCTTAGAGGGGGCTGAAGCTTTCTTT.

The chain employs TRBV7-3 and TRBJ2-2, with no clear D. The CDR3 covers 13 residues. With 2 bases removed from V and 7 bases from J, the gap between germline ends came to 8 bases. Germline lookup yields CDR1 SGHTA and CDR2 FQGTGA. This CDR3 reads CASSLYKVGELFF. DNA for the CDR3: TGTGCCAGCAGCTTATACAAGGTCGGGGAGCTGTTTTTT.

In its sample, this clone was seen a few times. The V and J genes are TRBV7-3 and TRBJ2-1; D might be TRBD1 (5 bases). Between the trimmed V and J ends, which lost 1 base and 7 bases, there was a span of 5 bases. CDR1 SGHTA and CDR2 FQGTGA come from the germline V gene. The CDR3 consists of 12 residues. Written as DNA, the CDR3 is TGTGCCAGCAGCTTAAACAGGAATGAGCAGTTCTTC. It specifies CASSLNRNEQFF.